This TCR beta chain appears in the sequencing data of a study of shared clonotypes between healthy human individuals. Concerning this clone: The identical CDR3 is also encoded by other nucleotide sequences in the sample.

Positively selected for CCR7, the CD45RO-negative cells used as naive CD8 cells excluded terminally differentiated effector memory CD45RA+ cells. Sequencing was performed with immunoSEQ multiplex PCR; in TCRdb, only in-frame clones are kept and a portion is missing. Of 2 million to 2.5 million clones in the sample, approximately 94% were seen once. Sequencing was carried out using naive CD8+ T cells sorted from blood. This clonotype was obtained from a man aged 18 to 30 in good health.

CDR3 DNA sequence: TGTGCCAGCAGCTTGGTAGAAGGGAACGAGCAGTACTTC. Translation gives CASSLVEGNEQYF. This sequence joins TRBV5-4 and TRBJ2-7; D is undetermined. Germline V gene lookup returns CDR1 SGHNT and CDR2 YYREEE (reference sequence). The CDR3 length is 13 residues. The V gene lost 0 bases and the J gene lost 5 bases, with 9 bases spanning the gap.